Below, 32 T cell receptor beta chains from the same sample are listed, as sequenced in a study of cytomegalovirus exposure and HLA in healthy donors. TCRdb keeps only in-frame clones here, not all; method: immunoSEQ multiplex PCR. The data contain 150,000 to 200,000 clones, approximately 85% of them singletons. The specimen was PBMCs. The source is a woman aged 18-30 years in good health and CMV-seronegative.

This chain connects TRBV11-3 to TRBJ1-4; D gene ambiguous. The germline V gene encodes CDR1 SGHNT and CDR2 YENEEA. The CDR3 has 14 amino acids. The V end lost 6 bases, the J end lost 4 bases, and 12 bases lay between the germline ends. CDR3 residues: CASSARTGNEKLFF. The CDR3 DNA reads as TGTGCCAGCAGTGCGCGAACGGGTAATGAAAAACTGTTTTTT. The complete variable domain, with remaining parts taken from reference TRBV11-3 and TRBJ1-4, reads EAGVVQSPRYKIIEKKQPVAFWCNPISGHNTLYWYLQNLGQGPELLIRYENEEAVDDSQLPKDRFSAERLKGVDSTLKIQPAELGDSAVYLCASSARTGNEKLFFGSGTQLSVL.

The rearrangement joins TRBV5-1 to TRBJ1-1; 7 bases line up with TRBD1. With 2 bases clipped from V and 4 bases from J, the junction kept 5 bases outside the gene matches. This CDR3 spans 14 amino acids. The germline V gene has CDR1 SGHRS and CDR2 YFSETQ. The CDR3: CASSFTGDGTEAFF. The CDR3 nucleotides are TGCGCCAGCAGCTTTACAGGGGATGGCACTGAAGCTTTCTTT.

This clone came up a few times. The J gene is TRBJ1-2, the V gene TRBV2; TRBD1 aligns across 8 bases. Germline-derived CDR1 and CDR2 are SNHLY and FYNNEI. V lost 7 bases to trimming and J lost 10 bases; unmatched junction nucleotides: 8. The CDR3 spans 12 residues. The CDR3 region has the DNA TGTGCCAGCATGACAGGGGCTCCACCCTACACCTTC. It encodes CASMTGAPPYTF.

The chain carries TRBV10-3 and TRBJ2-1, with D hard to call. Per germline, CDR1 ENHRY and CDR2 SYGVKD. Between the trimmed V and J ends, which lost 3 bases and 0 bases, there was a span of 27 bases. This CDR3 is 21 amino acids long. CDR3 region: CAISDPTSHLLELSSYNEQFF. The CDR3 nucleotides read TGTGCCATCAGTGACCCAACGTCCCACCTCTTGGAACTAAGCTCCTACAATGAGCAGTTCTTC.

V usage is TRBV11-1 and J usage is TRBJ1-5; TRBD1 matches at 9 bases. The CDR3 consists of 19 residues. Trimming at V came to 0 bases and at J to 2 bases, leaving 11 bases not matched to a gene. CDR1 SGHAT and CDR2 FQDESV come from the germline V gene (reference sequence). The CDR3 nucleotides read TGTGCCAGCAGCTTAGCTTGGGACAGGGTTACTTGGGGCAATCAGCCCCAGCATTTT. It yields the protein CASSLAWDRVTWGNQPQHF.

The CDR3 reads CASSEMSQETQYF. CDR3 sequence (DNA): TGTGCCAGCAGTGAAATGAGTCAAGAGACCCAGTACTTC. The chain carries TRBV2 and TRBJ2-5; D gene ambiguous. The CDR3 totals 13 residues. V gave up 2 bases and J gave up 2 bases, with 6 bases separating them. The germline V gene encodes CDR1 SNHLY and CDR2 FYNNEI.

The chain is built from TRBV19 and TRBJ2-7, with D unresolved. Germline CDR1 LNHDA, CDR2 SQIVND (reference sequence). CDR3 size: 15 residues. V was pared by 3 bases and J by 0 bases, with 12 bases between. CDR3 sequence reads: CASSIMVSGSYEQYF. CDR3 nucleotides: TGTGCCAGTAGTATTATGGTCTCCGGCTCCTACGAGCAGTACTTC.

The CDR3 bases are TGTGCCAGCTCCGGGGGGGGAAGCAATCAGCCCCAGCATTTT. Its protein is CASSGGGSNQPQHF. The chain employs TRBV7-9 and TRBJ1-5, with D maybe TRBD1 (5 bases). In germline, CDR1 is SEHNR, CDR2 FQNEAQ (reference sequence). The CDR3 totals 14 residues. Trimming took off 8 bases at V and 1 base at J, with 12 bases between the two ends.

The V gene is TRBV7-2, the J gene TRBJ2-7, with TRBD1 matching over 10 bases. V dropped 5 bases and J dropped 4; count of bases not matched to a gene: 8. CDR1 and CDR2 (germline): SGHTA, FQGNSA. The CDR3 contains 15 residues. In DNA form, the CDR3 reads TGTGCCAGCAGCCCCGACAGGGGGCGAGGATACGAGCAGTACTTC. Translated: CASSPDRGRGYEQYF.

The V and J genes are TRBV27 and TRBJ2-7; 9 positions match TRBD1. CDR3 length: 15 residues. The trim removed 5 bases at V and 3 bases at J, leaving 8 bases unmatched. Germline CDR1 and CDR2: MNHEY and SMNVEV (reference sequence). CDR3 nucleotide sequence: TGTGCCAGCAGTCTCCTGGGGACAGGGAACTACGAGCAGTACTTC. This gives the protein CASSLLGTGNYEQYF.

The chain carries TRBV19 and TRBJ2-7; D is possibly TRBD2 (6 bases). Looked up from germline, CDR1 is LNHDA and CDR2 is SQIVND (reference sequence). The CDR3 has 14 amino acids. The ends were cut back, 5 bases at V and 4 bases at J, with 15 bases in the middle. The CDR3 DNA reads as TGTGCCAGTAGTGCCGCGGGACGAGCTTACGAGCAGTACTTC. Amino acids: CASSAAGRAYEQYF.

This clone has a single count. This chain uses TRBV5-5 with TRBJ1-5, with TRBD1 as a possible D gene (5 bases). Germline lookup yields CDR1 SGHKS and CDR2 YYEKEE (reference sequence). The CDR3 spans 14 residues. V was pared by 3 bases and J by 2 bases, with 9 bases between. The CDR3 spells CASSSQGGNQPQHF. The CDR3 region has the DNA TGTGCCAGCAGCTCCCAAGGGGGCAATCAGCCCCAGCATTTT.

The chain is built from TRBV4-1 and TRBJ2-1, with D possibly being TRBD2 (5 bases). The CDR3 contains 16 residues. V was trimmed by 2 bases and J by 5 bases, leaving 16 bases between them. Germline CDR1 is MGHRA and CDR2 is YSYEKL. CDR3 coding DNA: TGCGCCAGCAGCCAATGGGCTAGCTCCGGAAACAATGAGCAGTTCTTC. The encoded protein is CASSQWASSGNNEQFF.

The chain combines TRBV5-1 with TRBJ1-3, with TRBD1 matching 7 bases. This CDR3 comprises 20 residues. The germline gives CDR1 SGHRS, CDR2 YFSETQ. Losses at the gene ends were 0 bases for V and 0 bases for J; bases not matched to a gene: 15. DNA for the CDR3: TGCGCCAGCAGCTTGGCGGGGACAGAAACCATACAAATCTCTGGAAACACCATATATTTT. Translated, it gives CASSLAGTETIQISGNTIYF.

This chain uses TRBV5-4 with TRBJ2-7; no firm D call. V was cut by 0 bases and J by 1 base, with 11 bases left in between. There are 15 residues in the CDR3. Germline V gene data show CDR1 as SGHNT and CDR2 as YYREEE (reference sequence). CDR3 amino acids: CASSLGSRFSYEQYF. DNA for the CDR3: TGTGCCAGCAGCTTGGGGTCTAGATTTTCCTACGAGCAGTACTTC.

The chain is built from TRBV15 and TRBJ1-1; perhaps TRBD1 as D (5 bases). V was cut by 0 bases and J by 0 bases, with 11 bases left in between. The germline CDR1 and CDR2 sequences are LNHNV and YYDKDF (reference sequence). The CDR3 extends over 16 amino acids. The CDR3, as DNA: TGTGCCACCAGCAGAGAAGGAGGGGAGATGAACACTGAAGCTTTCTTT. This gives the protein CATSREGGEMNTEAFF.

This clone was recorded once. This chain joins TRBV7-3 and TRBJ2-1, with 9 bases aligning to TRBD2. CDR1 and CDR2 (germline): SGHTA, FQGTGA. The CDR3 consists of 14 residues. J lost 8 bases, V lost 3 bases, and 5 bases had no gene match. In DNA, the CDR3 is TGTGCCAGCAGCTTTGGCGGGGGGGCCCATGAGCAGTTCTTC. Translated, it gives CASSFGGGAHEQFF.

CDR3 in DNA: TGTGCCAGTAGTATATTTACCCGCCGGGACAGGGACACTGAAGCTTTCTTT. It encodes CASSIFTRRDRDTEAFF. This chain uses TRBV19 with TRBJ1-1; 9 bases line up with TRBD1. J gave up 3 bases and V 2 bases, and 10 bases lay outside the gene matches. Germline CDR1 reads LNHDA; CDR2 reads SQIVND (reference sequence). CDR3 length: 17 residues.

This clone has just one count. The chain couples TRBV7-2 to TRBJ2-1, with unresolved D. Germline V gene data show CDR1 as SGHTA and CDR2 as FQGNSA. V dropped 7 bases and J dropped 4 bases, with 14 bases sitting between them. CDR3 length: 14 amino acids. CDR3 amino acids: CASTDSLPYNEQFF. The CDR3 DNA reads TGTGCCAGCACCGACTCCCTCCCATACAATGAGCAGTTCTTC.

The chain is built from TRBV2 and TRBJ1-4; no clear D gene. Germline V lookup: CDR1 SNHLY, CDR2 FYNNEI. Trimming stripped 6 bases from V and 4 bases from J, with 6 bases between. The CDR3 totals 12 residues. The CDR3: CASREDNEKLFF. DNA of the CDR3: TGTGCCAGCAGGGAGGATAATGAAAAACTGTTTTTT.

The rearrangement links TRBV25-1 to TRBJ1-6; no clear D gene. Trimming removed 1 base at V and 9 bases at J, with 13 bases between. Germline CDR1 reads MGHDK; CDR2 reads SYGVNS. The length of the CDR3 is 15 residues. CDR3 nucleotides: TGTGCCAGCAGTGAATCTCGGCATAGCGCTTCACCCCTCCACTTT. This codes for CASSESRHSASPLHF.

The V and J genes are TRBV4-1 and TRBJ2-3; 14 bases fit TRBD2. The CDR3 length is 19 residues. In germline, CDR1 is MGHRA, CDR2 YSYEKL. The V and J ends lost 0 bases and 3 bases, in that order; junction bases with no gene match: 8. This CDR3 is CASSQDSYRLAGGTDTQYF. DNA of the CDR3: TGCGCCAGCAGCCAAGATTCCTACCGACTAGCGGGGGGGACAGATACGCAGTATTTT.

V usage is TRBV19 and J usage is TRBJ2-1; 8 nucleotides match TRBD2. The CDR3 covers 15 residues. Per the germline V gene, CDR1 is LNHDA and CDR2 is SQIVND (reference sequence). V was pared by 4 bases and J by 8 bases, with 10 bases of the junction left unmatched. The CDR3 bases are TGTGCCAGTAGTACCGGACTAGCTTTGACCGATGAGCAGTTCTTC. It translates to CASSTGLALTDEQFF.

A note on this clone: At one boundary the junction diverges from the germline segment, which might be a read error. V is TRBV7-2 and J is TRBJ1-2, with D unresolved. Germline V gene sequence: CDR1 SGHTA, CDR2 FQGNSA. The CDR3 contains 10 residues. CDR3 coding DNA: TGTGCCAGCAGCTCCAGACGGGGAGAATGG. It specifies CASSSRRGEW.

This chain joins TRBV5-1 and TRBJ2-7; TRBD1 matches at 8 bases. J lost 2 bases, V lost 3 bases, and 7 bases had no gene match. The CDR3 has 15 amino acids. Germline assignment: CDR1 SGHRS and CDR2 YFSETQ. The CDR3 is CASSSGQGVPYEQYF. The CDR3 nucleotides read TGCGCCAGCAGCTCAGGACAGGGTGTCCCCTACGAGCAGTACTTC.

V and J are TRBV19 and TRBJ1-2; 9 nucleotides line up with TRBD1. Germline CDR1 and CDR2: LNHDA and SQIVND (reference sequence). The CDR3 is 15 residues long. The V and J ends lost 3 bases and 8 bases, in that order; junction bases with no gene match: 10. CDR3 bases: TGTGCCAGTAGTATCGCTGTACAGGGGGCGAGGGGCTACACCTTC. Residues: CASSIAVQGARGYTF. The full variable domain, in which reference TRBV19 and TRBJ1-2 provide the parts outside the CDR3, is DGGITQSPKYLFRKEGQNVTLSCEQNLNHDAMYWYRQDPGQGLRLIYYSQIVNDFQKGDIAEGYSVSREKKESFPLTVTSAQKNPTAFYLCASSIAVQGARGYTFGSGTRLTVV.

The chain employs TRBV15 and TRBJ2-5; TRBD2 might be the D (6 bases). The CDR3 contains 16 residues. The ends were cut back, 6 bases at V and 3 bases at J, with 20 bases in the middle. The germline gives CDR1 LNHNV, CDR2 YYDKDF (reference sequence). In DNA, the CDR3 is TGTGCCACCAGTCCAGTACGGAGGGGTGGCAAAGAGACCCAGTACTTC. Translation gives CATSPVRRGGKETQYF.

This clone was observed once. J is TRBJ1-2 and V is TRBV7-9, with D unclear. V lost 1 base, J lost 4 bases, and 10 bases lay in between. This CDR3 region has 14 residues. Looked up from germline, CDR1 is SEHNR and CDR2 is FQNEAQ (reference sequence). CDR3 sequence: CASSLDPVSYGYTF. In DNA, the CDR3 is TGTGCCAGCAGCTTAGATCCGGTGAGCTATGGCTACACCTTC.

The V and J genes are TRBV2 and TRBJ2-7; 11 nucleotides line up with TRBD2. The junction had 8 bases not matched to a gene; V was cut back by 7 bases and J by 0 bases. The CDR3 has 16 residues. The germline V gene has CDR1 SNHLY and CDR2 FYNNEI. CDR3: CASNSGGGGSSYEQYF. The DNA of the CDR3 is TGTGCCAGCAATAGCGGGGGGGGAGGAAGCTCCTACGAGCAGTACTTC.

The rearrangement uses TRBV9 and TRBJ2-3, with 9 bases that match TRBD2. This CDR3 comprises 19 residues. The V and J ends lost 0 bases and 0 bases, in that order; junction bases with no gene match: 11. The V gene's germline CDR1 is SGDLS and CDR2 YYNGEE. Here the CDR3 DNA reads TGTGCCAGCAGCGTAGCCGAGGGTCTAGCGGGGCCAAGCACAGATACGCAGTATTTT. Translating it yields CASSVAEGLAGPSTDTQYF.

This sequence joins TRBV7-8 and TRBJ2-1, with 15 bases that match TRBD2. The CDR3 loop spans 18 amino acids. Trimming cost V 4 bases and J 5 bases; bases outside gene matches: 9. From germline, CDR1 is SGHVS and CDR2 FQNEAQ. As DNA, the CDR3 is TGTGCCAGCAGCTCTATTAAGGGACTAGCGGGAGGCCACAATGAGCAGTTCTTC. Residues: CASSSIKGLAGGHNEQFF.

This clone was observed once. This chain joins TRBV27 and TRBJ2-3, with no clear D. The CDR3 is 13 residues long. V lost 6 bases and J 0 bases, leaving 7 bases between the germline ends. CDR1 is MNHEY, CDR2 SMNVEV, per germline (reference sequence). The CDR3 loop is CASSQASTDTQYF. In nucleotides, the CDR3 is TGTGCCAGCAGCCAGGCCAGCACAGATACGCAGTATTTT.